This is a list of T cell receptor beta chains from one sample in a study of regulatory T cells in long-lasting Graves disease. TCRdb independently ran MiXCR on the multiplex PCR reads; one entry per CDR3 protein. The repertoire includes approximately 690,000 distinct CDR3 sequences, around 30% of them detected once, and roughly 46% sits in the top ten. The specimen comprised peripheral blood mononuclear cells (PBMCs), sampled when the disease was refractory, from a patient treated with antithyroid drugs. The receptor set was obtained from a female donor with Graves disease. Both conserved end residues are part of each CDR3. D genes are given only for firm matches. Where a row states a size, it is once, few, many or the class of an expanded clone; other rows omit it.

j_gene | d_gene | abundance | len | v_gene | CDR3nt | CDR3aa
TRBJ2-7 | TRBD2 | NA | 19 | TRBV12-3/TRBV12-4 | TGTGCCAGCAGGAAATCGGGCGGCGCGGGACTAGCGGGAGCCTACGAGCAGTACTTC | CASRKSGGAGLAGAYEQYF
TRBJ2-4 | NA | NA | 16 | TRBV6-2/TRBV6-3 | TGTGCCAGCAGGGCGAGACAGAGACTAGCCAAAAACATTCAGTACTTC | CASRARQRLAKNIQYF
TRBJ1-1 | TRBD1 | few | 16 | TRBV11-2 | TGTGCCAGCAGCTTAATTGGACAGGGCCCTAACACTGAAGCTTTCTTT | CASSLIGQGPNTEAFF
TRBJ1-1 | NA | NA | 13 | TRBV5-5 | TGTGCCAGCAGCTTCATCAGGAACACTGAAGCTTTCTTT | CASSFIRNTEAFF
TRBJ2-5 | TRBD2 | once | 17 | TRBV7-6 | TGTGCCAGCAGCTCTCCAGCTAGCGGGAGTACGGGAGAGACCCAGTACTTC | CASSSPASGSTGETQYF
TRBJ1-2 | TRBD1 | few | 17 | TRBV6-1 | TGTGCCAGCAGTGAAAGAATTACAGGGGTTATCGACTATGGCTACACCTTC | CASSERITGVIDYGYTF
TRBJ2-2 | TRBD2 | NA | 16 | TRBV7-3 | TGTGCCAGCAGCGAAAGAGCGGGAGGGCCGGTCGGGGAGCTGTTTTTT | CASSERAGGPVGELFF
TRBJ1-1 | NA | NA | 12 | TRBV19 | TGTGCCAGTGGGGGGAGGAACACTGAAGCTTTCTTT | CASGGRNTEAFF
TRBJ1-1 | NA | NA | 14 | TRBV25-1 | TGTGCCAGCAGTGACCGGCCGACAGGCACTGAAGCTTTCTTT | CASSDRPTGTEAFF
TRBJ1-5 | NA | NA | 14 | TRBV24-1 | TGTGCCACCAGTGAGGCAGGGGGCAATCAGCCCCAGCATTTT | CATSEAGGNQPQHF
TRBJ2-7 | NA | NA | 13 | TRBV7-3 | TGTGCCAGCAGCTTATATTCGGGCTACGAGCAGTACTTC | CASSLYSGYEQYF
TRBJ1-4 | NA | NA | 13 | TRBV10-3 | TGTGCCATCAGTGAGCCTACACAGGAAAAACTGTTTTTT | CAISEPTQEKLFF
TRBJ1-4 | NA | many | 14 | TRBV12-3/TRBV12-4 | TGTGCCAGCAGTTTCCCCCGGGACACCGAAAAACTGTTTTTT | CASSFPRDTEKLFF
TRBJ2-1 | TRBD2 | NA | 17 | TRBV27 | TGTGCCAGCAGTTCCCATGGGCTAGCGGGAGTTGCGAGTGAGCAGTTCTTC | CASSSHGLAGVASEQFF
TRBJ1-1 | NA | NA | 14 | TRBV5-1 | TGCGCCAGCAGCTGGGACGGGGCGGTCACTGAAGCTTTCTTT | CASSWDGAVTEAFF
TRBJ1-1 | NA | few | 14 | TRBV15 | TGTGCCACCAGCAGAGCTGCAGTAGGGGTCGGAGCTTTCTTT | CATSRAAVGVGAFF
TRBJ2-7 | TRBD2 | NA | 14 | TRBV20-1 | TGCAGTGCTACGACGCTAGCGGGAGTCTACGAGCAGTACTTC | CSATTLAGVYEQYF
TRBJ2-5 | NA | few | 13 | TRBV20-1 | TGCAGTGCTAGGGCCCAGGTAGGGGAGACCCAGTACTTC | CSARAQVGETQYF
TRBJ1-1 | NA | few | 14 | TRBV20-1 | TGCAGTGCTCACGGCCGGGGGAGGCACACTGAAGCTTTCTTT | CSAHGRGRHTEAFF
TRBJ1-1 | NA | few | 12 | TRBV6-1 | TGTGCCACCGACAGGCTGAACACTGAAGCTTTCTTT | CATDRLNTEAFF
TRBJ1-4 | TRBD1 | NA | 15 | TRBV13 | TGTGCCAGCAGCTTTGAGAACAGGGGGGATGAAAAACTGTTTTTT | CASSFENRGDEKLFF
TRBJ1-1 | NA | NA | 15 | TRBV5-1 | TGCGCCAGCAGCTTGACGCCAGATATGAACACTGAAGCTTTCTTT | CASSLTPDMNTEAFF
TRBJ2-2 | TRBD2 | few | 15 | TRBV6-1 | TGTGCCAGCAGCTGGACTAGCGGAAACACCGGGGAGCTGTTTTTT | CASSWTSGNTGELFF
TRBJ1-4 | NA | NA | 13 | TRBV7-9 | TGTGCCAGCCGGCCGGAAATTAATGAAAAACTGTTTTTT | CASRPEINEKLFF
TRBJ2-2 | NA | NA | 15 | TRBV7-3 | TGTGCCAGCAGCTTAGGACTCGGGAACACCGGGGAGCTGTTTTTT | CASSLGLGNTGELFF
TRBJ2-7 | TRBD2 | many | 16 | TRBV2 | TGTGCCAGCAGTGATGCCACTAGCGGGAGCAGGAACGAGCAGTACTTC | CASSDATSGSRNEQYF
TRBJ1-2 | NA | NA | 14 | TRBV24-1 | TGTGCCACCAGTGATGACAGGAGTACGTATGGCTACACCTTC | CATSDDRSTYGYTF
TRBJ2-2 | NA | NA | 20 | TRBV11-2 | TGTGCCAGCAGCATGACAAGCCGGGACGGAAACCTCGCGAACACCGGGGAGCTGTTTTTT | CASSMTSRDGNLANTGELFF
TRBJ1-1 | NA | many | 14 | TRBV7-9 | TGTGCCAGCAGCTTAACTACAAGCAAGACTGAAGCTTTCTTT | CASSLTTSKTEAFF
TRBJ2-6 | TRBD1 | many | 16 | TRBV2 | TGTGCCAGCAGGTTCAGGGGGACGAGAGGGGCCAACGTCCTGACTTTC | CASRFRGTRGANVLTF
TRBJ2-7 | NA | NA | 12 | TRBV5-1 | TGCGCCAGTTCGCTTTCAATGCGCGAGCAGTACTTC | CASSLSMREQYF
TRBJ1-1 | NA | few | 13 | TRBV6-1 | TGTGCCAGCAGTGAATATGGTAACACTGAAGCTTTCTTT | CASSEYGNTEAFF
TRBJ1-3 | NA | few | 13 | TRBV12-3/TRBV12-4 | TGTGCCAGCAACTCCCCCCTAGAAAACACCATATATTTT | CASNSPLENTIYF
TRBJ1-2 | TRBD1 | NA | 15 | TRBV28 | TGTGCCAGCGGGTACCCGGGACAGGCTAACTATGGCTACACCTTC | CASGYPGQANYGYTF
TRBJ2-1 | TRBD2 | NA | 15 | TRBV28 | TGTGCCAGCAGTCTCAGCGGGAGGGGTAGGAATGAGCAGTTCTTC | CASSLSGRGRNEQFF
TRBJ2-1 | TRBD2 | NA | 15 | TRBV5-6 | TGTGCCAGCAGCTTCACGGGAGGAAACTACAATGGGCAGTTCTTC | CASSFTGGNYNGQFF